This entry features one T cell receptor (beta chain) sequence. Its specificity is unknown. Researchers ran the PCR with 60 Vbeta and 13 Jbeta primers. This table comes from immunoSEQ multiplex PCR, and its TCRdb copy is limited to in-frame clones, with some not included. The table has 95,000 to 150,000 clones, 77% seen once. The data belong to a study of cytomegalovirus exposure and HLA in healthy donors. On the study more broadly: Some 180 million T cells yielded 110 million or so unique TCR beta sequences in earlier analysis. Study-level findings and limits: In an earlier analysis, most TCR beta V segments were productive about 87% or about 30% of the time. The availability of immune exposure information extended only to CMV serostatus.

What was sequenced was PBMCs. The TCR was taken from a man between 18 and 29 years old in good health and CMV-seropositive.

Written as DNA, the CDR3 is TGTGCCAGTAGTGGAGGCGGGACTAGCGGGATTTACAATGAGCAGTTCTTC. It codes for CASSGGGTSGIYNEQFF. This chain links TRBV19 with TRBJ2-1; 13 positions match TRBD2. V trimming: 5 bases; J trimming: 4 bases; junction bases outside the gene matches: 8. This CDR3 region has 17 residues. Germline-derived CDR1 and CDR2 are LNHDA and SQIVND (reference sequence).